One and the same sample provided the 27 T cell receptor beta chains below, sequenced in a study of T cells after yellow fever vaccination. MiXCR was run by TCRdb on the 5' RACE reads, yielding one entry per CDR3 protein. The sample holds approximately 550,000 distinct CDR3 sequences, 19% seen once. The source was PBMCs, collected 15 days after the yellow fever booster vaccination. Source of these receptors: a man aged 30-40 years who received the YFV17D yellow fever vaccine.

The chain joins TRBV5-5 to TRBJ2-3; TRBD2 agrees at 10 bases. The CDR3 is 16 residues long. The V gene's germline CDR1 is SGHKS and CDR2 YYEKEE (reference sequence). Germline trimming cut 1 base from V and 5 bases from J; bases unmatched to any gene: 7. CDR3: CASSLSAGGPQDTQYF. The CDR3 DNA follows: TGTGCCAGCAGCTTGTCAGCGGGAGGGCCTCAAGATACGCAGTATTTT.

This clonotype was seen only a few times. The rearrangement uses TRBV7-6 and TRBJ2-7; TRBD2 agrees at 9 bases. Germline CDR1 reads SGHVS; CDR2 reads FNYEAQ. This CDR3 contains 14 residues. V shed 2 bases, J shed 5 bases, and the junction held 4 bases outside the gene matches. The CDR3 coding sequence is TGTGCCAGCAGCTTATATGGGACTAGCAACGAGCAGTACTTC. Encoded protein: CASSLYGTSNEQYF.

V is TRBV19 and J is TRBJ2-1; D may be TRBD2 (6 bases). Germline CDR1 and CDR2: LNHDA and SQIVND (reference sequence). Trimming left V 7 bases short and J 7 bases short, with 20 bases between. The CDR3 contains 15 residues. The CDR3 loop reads CASTRGGKEGNEQFF. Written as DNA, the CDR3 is TGTGCCAGTACTAGAGGCGGGAAGGAAGGGAATGAGCAGTTCTTC.

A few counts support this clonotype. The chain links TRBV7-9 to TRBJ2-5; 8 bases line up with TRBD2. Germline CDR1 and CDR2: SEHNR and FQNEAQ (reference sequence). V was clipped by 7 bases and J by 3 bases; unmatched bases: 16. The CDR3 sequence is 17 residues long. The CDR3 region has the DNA TGTGCCAGCACCTCCGCCCAGGCTAGCGGGTATAAAGAGACCCAGTACTTC. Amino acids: CASTSAQASGYKETQYF.

The CDR3 nucleotides read TGTGCCAGCAGTCTGGCCAGAGGAGCCCAGTACTTC. Its translation: CASSLARGAQYF. The V and J genes are TRBV12-3 or TRBV12-4 and TRBJ2-5; D not resolved. CDR3 length equals 12 residues. V was cut by 5 bases and J by 9 bases, with 13 bases left in between.

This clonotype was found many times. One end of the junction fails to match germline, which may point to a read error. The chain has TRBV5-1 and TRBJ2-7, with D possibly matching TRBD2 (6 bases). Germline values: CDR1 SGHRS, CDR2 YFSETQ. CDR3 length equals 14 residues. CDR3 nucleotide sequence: TGTGCCAGCAGCTTAGTTGCGGGGCCCTACGAGCAGTACTTC. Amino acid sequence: CASSLVAGPYEQYF.

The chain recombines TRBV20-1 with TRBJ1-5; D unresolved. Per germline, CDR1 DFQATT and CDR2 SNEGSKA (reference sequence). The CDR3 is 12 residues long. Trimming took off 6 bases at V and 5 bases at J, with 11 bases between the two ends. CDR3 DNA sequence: TGCAGTGCGAGGATGGGAGATCAGCCCCAGCATTTT. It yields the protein CSARMGDQPQHF.

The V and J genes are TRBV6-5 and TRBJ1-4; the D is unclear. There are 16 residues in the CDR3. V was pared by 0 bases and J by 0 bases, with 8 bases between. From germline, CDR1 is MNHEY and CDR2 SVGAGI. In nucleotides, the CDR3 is TGTGCCAGCAGTTACTCGGAGTGGGCAACTAATGAAAAACTGTTTTTT. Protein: CASSYSEWATNEKLFF.

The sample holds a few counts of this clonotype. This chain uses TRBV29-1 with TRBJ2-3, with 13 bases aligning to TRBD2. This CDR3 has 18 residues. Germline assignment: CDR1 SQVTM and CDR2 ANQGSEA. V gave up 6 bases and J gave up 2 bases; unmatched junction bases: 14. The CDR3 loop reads CSVDPALAGGPYTDTQYF. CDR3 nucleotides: TGCAGCGTCGACCCTGCACTAGCGGGAGGGCCTTACACAGATACGCAGTATTTT.

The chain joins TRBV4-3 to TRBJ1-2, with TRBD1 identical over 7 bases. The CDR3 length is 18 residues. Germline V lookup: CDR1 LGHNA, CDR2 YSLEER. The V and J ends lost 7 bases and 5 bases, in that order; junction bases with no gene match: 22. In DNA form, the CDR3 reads TGCGCCAGCATTCCAAGAATCCAGGCCGACAGGGCGAATTATGGCTACACCTTC. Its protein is CASIPRIQADRANYGYTF.

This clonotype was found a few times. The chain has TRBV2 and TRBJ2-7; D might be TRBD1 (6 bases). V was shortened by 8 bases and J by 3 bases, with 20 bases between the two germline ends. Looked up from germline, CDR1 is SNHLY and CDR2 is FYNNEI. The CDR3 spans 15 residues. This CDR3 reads CASSPLLRGGYEQYF. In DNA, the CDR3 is TGTGCCAGCTCACCCCTCCTCAGGGGCGGCTACGAGCAGTACTTC.

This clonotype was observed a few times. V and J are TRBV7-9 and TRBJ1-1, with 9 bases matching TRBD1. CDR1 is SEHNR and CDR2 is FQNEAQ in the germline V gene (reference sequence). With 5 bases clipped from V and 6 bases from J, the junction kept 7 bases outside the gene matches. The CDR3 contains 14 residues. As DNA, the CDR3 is TGTGCCAGCAGCCTGCGGACAGGGGACTCTGAAGCTTTCTTT. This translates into CASSLRTGDSEAFF.

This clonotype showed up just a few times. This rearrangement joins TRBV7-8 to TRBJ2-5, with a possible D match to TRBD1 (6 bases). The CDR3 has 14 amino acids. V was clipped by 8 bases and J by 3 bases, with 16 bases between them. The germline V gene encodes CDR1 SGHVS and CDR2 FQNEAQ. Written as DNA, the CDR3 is TGTGCCAGCTACCCACTCAGGACAGAAGAGACCCAGTACTTC. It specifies CASYPLRTEETQYF.

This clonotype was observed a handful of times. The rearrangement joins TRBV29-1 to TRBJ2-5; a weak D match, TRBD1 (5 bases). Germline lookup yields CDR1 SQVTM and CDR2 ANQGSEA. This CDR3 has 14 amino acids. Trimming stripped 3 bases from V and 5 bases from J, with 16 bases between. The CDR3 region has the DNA TGCAGCGTTGAGACAGCCGTGGAGCCCGAGACCCAGTACTTC. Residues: CSVETAVEPETQYF.

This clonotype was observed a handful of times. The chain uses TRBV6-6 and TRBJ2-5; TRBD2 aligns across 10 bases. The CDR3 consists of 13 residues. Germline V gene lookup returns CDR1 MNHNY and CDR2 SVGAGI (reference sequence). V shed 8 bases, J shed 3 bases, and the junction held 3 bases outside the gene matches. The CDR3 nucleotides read TGTGCCAGCGTGCTAGCGGGAGAAGAGACCCAGTACTTC. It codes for CASVLAGEETQYF.

The CDR3 spells CASRTGTFIGDEQFF. CDR3 nucleotides: TGTGCCAGCAGGACCGGGACTTTCATAGGGGATGAGCAGTTCTTC. The chain joins TRBV6-1 to TRBJ2-1; D possibly corresponds to TRBD2 (6 bases). The CDR3 loop spans 15 amino acids. The V gene lost 6 bases and the J gene lost 8 bases, with 20 bases spanning the gap. CDR1 MNHNS and CDR2 SASEGT come from the germline V gene.

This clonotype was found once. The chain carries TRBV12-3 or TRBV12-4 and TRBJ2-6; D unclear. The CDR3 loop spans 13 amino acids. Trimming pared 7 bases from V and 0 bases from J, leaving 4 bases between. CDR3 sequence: CASTFSGANVLTF. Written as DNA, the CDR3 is TGTGCCAGCACCTTCTCTGGGGCCAACGTCCTGACTTTC.

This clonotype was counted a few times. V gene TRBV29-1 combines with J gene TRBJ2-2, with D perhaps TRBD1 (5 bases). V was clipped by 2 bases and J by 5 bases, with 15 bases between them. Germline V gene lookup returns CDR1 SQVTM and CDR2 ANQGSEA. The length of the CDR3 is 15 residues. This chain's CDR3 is CSVERGTDRTGELFF. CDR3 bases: TGCAGCGTTGAAAGGGGTACGGATAGGACCGGGGAGCTGTTTTTT.

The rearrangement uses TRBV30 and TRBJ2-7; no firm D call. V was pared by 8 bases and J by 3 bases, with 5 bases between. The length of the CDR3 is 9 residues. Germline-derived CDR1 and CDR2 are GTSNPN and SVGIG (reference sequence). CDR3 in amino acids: CAGDYEQYF. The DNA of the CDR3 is TGTGCCGGAGACTACGAGCAGTACTTC. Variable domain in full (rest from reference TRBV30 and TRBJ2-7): SQTIHQWPATLVQPVGSPLSLECTVEGTSNPNLYWYRQAAGRGLQLLFYSVGIGQISSEVPQNLSASRPQDRQFILSSKKLLLSDSGFYLCAGDYEQYFGPGTRLTVT.

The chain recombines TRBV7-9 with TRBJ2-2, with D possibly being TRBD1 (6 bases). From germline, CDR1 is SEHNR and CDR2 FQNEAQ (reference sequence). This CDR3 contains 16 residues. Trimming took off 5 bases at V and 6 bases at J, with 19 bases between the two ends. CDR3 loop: CASSTRQEMGPGELFF. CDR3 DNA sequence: TGTGCCAGCAGCACCCGACAGGAAATGGGACCCGGGGAGCTGTTTTTT.

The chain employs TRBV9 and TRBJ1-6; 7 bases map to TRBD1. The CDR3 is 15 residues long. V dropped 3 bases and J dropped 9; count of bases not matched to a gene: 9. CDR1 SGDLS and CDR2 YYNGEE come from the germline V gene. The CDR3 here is CASSAADRVTSPLHF. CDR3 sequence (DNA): TGTGCCAGCAGCGCCGCAGACAGGGTCACTTCACCCCTCCACTTT.

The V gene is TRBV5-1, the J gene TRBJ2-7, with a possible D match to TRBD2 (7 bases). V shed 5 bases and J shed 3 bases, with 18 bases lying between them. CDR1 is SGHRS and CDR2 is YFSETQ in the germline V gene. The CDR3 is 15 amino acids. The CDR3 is CASRHSGGGDYEQYF. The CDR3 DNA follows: TGCGCCAGCAGGCATAGCGGAGGGGGGGACTACGAGCAGTACTTC.

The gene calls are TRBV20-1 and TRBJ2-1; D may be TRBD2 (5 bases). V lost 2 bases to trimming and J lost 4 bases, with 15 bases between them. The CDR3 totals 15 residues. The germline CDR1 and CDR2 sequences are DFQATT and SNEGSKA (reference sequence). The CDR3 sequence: CSARTPGRVYNEQFF. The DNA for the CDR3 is TGCAGTGCTAGAACCCCCGGGCGGGTATACAATGAGCAGTTCTTC.

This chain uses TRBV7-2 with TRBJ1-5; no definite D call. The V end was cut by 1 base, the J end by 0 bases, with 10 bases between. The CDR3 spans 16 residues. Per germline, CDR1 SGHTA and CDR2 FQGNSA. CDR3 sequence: CASSLGGTVSNQPQHF. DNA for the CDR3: TGTGCCAGCAGCTTAGGGGGAACAGTTAGCAATCAGCCCCAGCATTTT.

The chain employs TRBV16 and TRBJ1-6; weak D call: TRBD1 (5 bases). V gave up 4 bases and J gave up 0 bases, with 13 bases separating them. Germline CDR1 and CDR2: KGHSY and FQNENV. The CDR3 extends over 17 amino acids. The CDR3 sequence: CASSPRQMSSYNSPLHF. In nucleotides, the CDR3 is TGTGCCAGCAGCCCCCGACAGATGAGCTCCTATAATTCACCCCTCCACTTT.

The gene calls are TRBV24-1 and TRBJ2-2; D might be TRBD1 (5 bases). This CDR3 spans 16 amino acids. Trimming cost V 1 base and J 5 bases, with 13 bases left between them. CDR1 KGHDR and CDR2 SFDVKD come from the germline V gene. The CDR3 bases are TGTGCCACCAGTGATTTTAAAGGGGCTGGAACCGGGGAGCTGTTTTTT. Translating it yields CATSDFKGAGTGELFF.

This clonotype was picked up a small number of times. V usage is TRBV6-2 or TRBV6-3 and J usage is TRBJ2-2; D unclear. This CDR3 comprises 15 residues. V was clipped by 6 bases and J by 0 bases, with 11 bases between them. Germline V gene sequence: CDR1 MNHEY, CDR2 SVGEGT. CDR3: CASSLYRANTGELFF. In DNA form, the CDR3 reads TGTGCCAGCAGCCTTTACCGAGCGAACACCGGGGAGCTGTTTTTT.